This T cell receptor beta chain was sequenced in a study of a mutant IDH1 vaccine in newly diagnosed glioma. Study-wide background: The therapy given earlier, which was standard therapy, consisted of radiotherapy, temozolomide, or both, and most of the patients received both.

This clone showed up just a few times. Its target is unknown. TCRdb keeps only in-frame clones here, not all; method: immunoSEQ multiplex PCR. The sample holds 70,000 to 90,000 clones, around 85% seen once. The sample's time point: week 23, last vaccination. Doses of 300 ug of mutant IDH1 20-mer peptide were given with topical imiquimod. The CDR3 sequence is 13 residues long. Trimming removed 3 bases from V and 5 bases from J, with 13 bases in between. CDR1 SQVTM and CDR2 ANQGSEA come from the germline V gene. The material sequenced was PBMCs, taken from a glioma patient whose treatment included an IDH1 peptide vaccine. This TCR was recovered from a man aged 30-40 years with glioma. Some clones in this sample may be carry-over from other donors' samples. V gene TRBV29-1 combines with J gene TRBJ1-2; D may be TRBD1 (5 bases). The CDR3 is CSVDEEGRYGYTF. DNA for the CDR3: TGCAGCGTTGATGAGGAGGGGCGTTATGGCTACACCTTC.